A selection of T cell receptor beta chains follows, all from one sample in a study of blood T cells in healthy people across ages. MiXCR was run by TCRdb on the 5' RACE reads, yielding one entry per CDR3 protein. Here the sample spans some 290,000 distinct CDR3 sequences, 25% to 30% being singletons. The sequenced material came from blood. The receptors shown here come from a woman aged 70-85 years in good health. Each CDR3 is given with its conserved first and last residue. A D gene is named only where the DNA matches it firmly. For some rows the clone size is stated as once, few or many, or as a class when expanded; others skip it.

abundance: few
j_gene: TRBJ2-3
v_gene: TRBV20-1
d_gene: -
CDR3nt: TGCAGTGCGCCCGGGGCTAGCACAGATACGCAGTATTTT
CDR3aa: CSAPGASTDTQYF

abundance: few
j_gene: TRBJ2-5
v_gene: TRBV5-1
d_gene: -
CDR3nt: TGCGCCAGCAGCTGGCTTGGTAGGGACGGAGAGACCCAGTACTTC
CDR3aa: CASSWLGRDGETQYF

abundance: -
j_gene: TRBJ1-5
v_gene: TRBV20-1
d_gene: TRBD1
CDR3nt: TGCAGTGCTAGAGATACTGTGGGCGGGACAGGGCAATATAGCAATCAGCCCCAGCATTTT
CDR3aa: CSARDTVGGTGQYSNQPQHF

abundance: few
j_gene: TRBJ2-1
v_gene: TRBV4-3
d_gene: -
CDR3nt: TGCGCCAGCCGAGGGCAGGGGCTAGGAGGTGAGCAGTTCTTC
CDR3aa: CASRGQGLGGEQFF

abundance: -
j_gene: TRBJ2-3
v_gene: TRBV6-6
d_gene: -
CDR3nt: TGTGCCAGCAACGACGGGGGGCGCGTGGATACGCAGTATTTT
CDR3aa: CASNDGGRVDTQYF

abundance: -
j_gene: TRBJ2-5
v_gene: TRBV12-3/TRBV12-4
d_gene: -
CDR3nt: TGTGCCAGCAGTTTCGACGGCCGGGGCCAAGAGACCCAGTACTTC
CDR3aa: CASSFDGRGQETQYF

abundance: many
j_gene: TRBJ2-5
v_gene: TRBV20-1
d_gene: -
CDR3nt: TGCAGTGCCCCCGGACCGAAAAGGGTCGGGGAGACCCAGTACTTC
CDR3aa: CSAPGPKRVGETQYF

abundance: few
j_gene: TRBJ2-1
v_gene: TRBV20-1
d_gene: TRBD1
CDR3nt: TGCAGTGCTAGAGTGGGACAGGGGGTCGGTGAGCAGTTCTTC
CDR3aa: CSARVGQGVGEQFF

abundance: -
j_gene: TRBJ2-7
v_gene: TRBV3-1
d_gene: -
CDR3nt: TGTGCCAGCAGCCGGAATCCCCGGGCAACCTACGAGCAGTACTTC
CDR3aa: CASSRNPRATYEQYF

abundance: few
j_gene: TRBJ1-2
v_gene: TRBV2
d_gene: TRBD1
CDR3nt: TGTGCCAGCAGGACAGGGGGCGCCCCGAGGGGCTACACCTTC
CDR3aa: CASRTGGAPRGYTF

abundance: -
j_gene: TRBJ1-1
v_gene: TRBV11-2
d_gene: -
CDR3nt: TGTGCCAGCAGCCCAACTACCCAGGAGTTCAACACTGAAGCTTTCTTT
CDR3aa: CASSPTTQEFNTEAFF

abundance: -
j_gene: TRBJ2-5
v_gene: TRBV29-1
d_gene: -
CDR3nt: TGCAGCGTTTTGGCGGACTCCCTTGAAAAGACCCAGTACTTC
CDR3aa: CSVLADSLEKTQYF

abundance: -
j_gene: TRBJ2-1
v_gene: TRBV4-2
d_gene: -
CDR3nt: TGTGCCAGCAGCCAAGCTGATCCAAATGAGCAGTTCTTC
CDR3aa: CASSQADPNEQFF

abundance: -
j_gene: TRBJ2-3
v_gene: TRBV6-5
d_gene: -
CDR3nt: TGTGCCAGCAGTTACGGGGGGAAAGGCCCCACAGATACGCAGTATTTT
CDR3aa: CASSYGGKGPTDTQYF

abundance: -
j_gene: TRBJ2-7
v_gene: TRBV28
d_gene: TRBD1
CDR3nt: TGTGCCAGCAGGGTACAGGGGGATCCCTACGAGCAGTACTTC
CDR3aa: CASRVQGDPYEQYF

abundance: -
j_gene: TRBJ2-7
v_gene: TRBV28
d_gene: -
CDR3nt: TGTGCCAGCAGTTTAGGGCCGACCCCCTACGAGCAGTACTTC
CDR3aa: CASSLGPTPYEQYF

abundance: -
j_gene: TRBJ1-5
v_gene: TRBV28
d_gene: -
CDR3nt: TGTGCCAGCAGCAGGTTATTTCATCAGCCCCAGCATTTT
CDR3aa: CASSRLFHQPQHF

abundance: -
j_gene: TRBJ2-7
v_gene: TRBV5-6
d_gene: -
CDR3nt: TGTGCCAGCAGCGCACGAGCGGATCTACCCTCCTACGAGCAGTACTTC
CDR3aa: CASSARADLPSYEQYF

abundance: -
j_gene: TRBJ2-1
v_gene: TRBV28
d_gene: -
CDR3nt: TGTGCCAGCAGTTTAAAAGCCCGGGAGCAGTTCTTC
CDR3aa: CASSLKAREQFF

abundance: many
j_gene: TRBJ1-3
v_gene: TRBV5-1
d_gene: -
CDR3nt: TGCGCCAGCAGCTCGGGGGGGGCCAGCTCTGGAAACACCATATATTTT
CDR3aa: CASSSGGASSGNTIYF

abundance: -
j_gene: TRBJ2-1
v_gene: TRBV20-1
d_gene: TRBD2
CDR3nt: TGCAGTGCTATTCAAGCGGGGAGCATCCCTGAGCAGTTCTTC
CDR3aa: CSAIQAGSIPEQFF

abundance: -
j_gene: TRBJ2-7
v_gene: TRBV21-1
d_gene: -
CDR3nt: TGTGCCAGCAGCAGTAGATCACAGACAGGGGCCGAGTCCGAGCAGTACTTC
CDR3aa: CASSSRSQTGAESEQYF

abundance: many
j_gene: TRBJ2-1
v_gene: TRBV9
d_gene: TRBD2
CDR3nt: TGTGCCAGCAGCGTAGCTCCGGGGGGGCCTCCGATCTTC
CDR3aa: CASSVAPGGPPIF

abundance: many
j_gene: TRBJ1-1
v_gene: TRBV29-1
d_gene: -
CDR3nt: TGCAGCGTAATTTCCCCGCGAGAGGAAGCCGTGAACACTGAAGCTTTCTTT
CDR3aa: CSVISPREEAVNTEAFF

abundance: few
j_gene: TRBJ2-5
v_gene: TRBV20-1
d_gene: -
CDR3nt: TGCAGTGCTATCCGGGGTAGGGAGACCCAGTACTTC
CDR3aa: CSAIRGRETQYF

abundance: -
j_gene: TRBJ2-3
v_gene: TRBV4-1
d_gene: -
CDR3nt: TGCGCCAGCAGCCAAGTGGGGAGGCGAAATACGCAGTATTTT
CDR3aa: CASSQVGRRNTQYF

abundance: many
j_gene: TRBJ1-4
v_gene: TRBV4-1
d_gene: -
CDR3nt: TGCGCCAGCAGCCTCCCAGGGACTGCTAATGAAAAACTGTTTTTT
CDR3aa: CASSLPGTANEKLFF

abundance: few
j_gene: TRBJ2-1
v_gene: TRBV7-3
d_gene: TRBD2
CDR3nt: TGTGCCAGCAGCTTAGGACTAGCGGGAGGGCTCCTTTACAATGAGCAGTTCTTC
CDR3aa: CASSLGLAGGLLYNEQFF

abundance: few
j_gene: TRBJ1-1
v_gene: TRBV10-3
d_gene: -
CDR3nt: TGTGCCATCAGTGAGCAAGGGACGGAAGCTTTCTTT
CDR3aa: CAISEQGTEAFF

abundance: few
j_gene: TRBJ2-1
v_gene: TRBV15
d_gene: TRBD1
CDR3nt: TGTGCCACCAGCAGAACGGACAGGGACTACAATGAGCAGTTCTTC
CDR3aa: CATSRTDRDYNEQFF

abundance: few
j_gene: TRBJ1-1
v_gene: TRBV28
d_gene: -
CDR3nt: TGTGCCAGCAGCTTAACTGGGCTAGAGAACACTGAAGCTTTCTTT
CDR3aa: CASSLTGLENTEAFF

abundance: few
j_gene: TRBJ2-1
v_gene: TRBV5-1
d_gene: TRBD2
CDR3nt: TGCGCCAGCGGAATAGCGGGAGTCAACCATGAGCAGTTCTTC
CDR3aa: CASGIAGVNHEQFF

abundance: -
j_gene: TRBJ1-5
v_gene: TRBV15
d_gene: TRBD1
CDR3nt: TGTGCCACCAGCAGAGACGGACAGGATCGCCAGCCCCAGCATTTT
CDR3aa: CATSRDGQDRQPQHF